The 15 T cell receptor beta chains below all came from one sample that was sequenced in a study of T cells after somatic rescue of genetic block. Assay: immunoSEQ multiplex PCR; the TCRdb copy retains only in-frame clones and omits some. The sample has more than 70,000 clones, 75% to 90% seen once. The material sequenced was peripheral blood mononuclear cells (PBMCs). The receptors stem from a woman under 30.

The J gene is TRBJ2-7, the V gene TRBV4-1; D is unresolved. The V and J ends lost 1 base and 2 bases respectively, with 12 bases between them. There are 15 residues in the CDR3. Per germline, CDR1 MGHRA and CDR2 YSYEKL. The CDR3 bases are TGCGCCAGCAGCCAAGTCCCTGCGAGGACCTACGAGCAGTACTTC. Translated: CASSQVPARTYEQYF.

Note on this clone: The same CDR3 arises from other DNA sequences in this sample as well. The chain carries TRBV28 and TRBJ1-1, with a weak D call TRBD1 (5 bases). CDR1 and CDR2 (germline): MDHEN, SYDVKM. This CDR3 region has 14 residues. The V end was cut by 2 bases, the J end by 1 base, with 8 bases between. The CDR3 coding sequence is TGTGCCAGCAGTTTACTGGGGGGGAACACTGAAGCTTTCTTT. This gives the protein CASSLLGGNTEAFF.

The gene calls are TRBV7-2 and TRBJ2-7; 7 bases match TRBD2. This CDR3 has 16 residues. The V and J ends lost 5 bases and 5 bases, in that order; junction bases with no gene match: 15. Germline loops: CDR1 SGHTA, CDR2 FQGNSA. CDR3 coding DNA: TGTGCCAGCAGCCCAAGAGCTTGGCGGGAGTTCCACGAGCAGTACTTC. Protein product: CASSPRAWREFHEQYF.

This clone was observed once. The genes are TRBV7-3 and TRBJ1-1, with D possibly matching TRBD1 (6 bases). Germline loops: CDR1 SGHTA, CDR2 FQGTGA. The CDR3 contains 16 residues. The germline V and J ends were trimmed by 0 bases and 2 bases, with 13 bases remaining between them. The CDR3 DNA reads TGTGCCAGCAGCTTAACGCCAGGGGCCCTCAACACTGAAGCTTTCTTT. Its protein product is CASSLTPGALNTEAFF.

The chain couples TRBV4-3 to TRBJ2-1; tentatively, D is TRBD1 (5 bases). Germline V gene sequence: CDR1 LGHNA, CDR2 YSLEER. V gave up 0 bases and J gave up 10 bases, with 16 bases separating them. The CDR3 contains 15 residues. CDR3 DNA sequence: TGCGCCAGCAGCCAAGATCAGGGCTGGATTCGGGAGCAGTTCTTC. Its protein is CASSQDQGWIREQFF.

This chain joins TRBV5-1 and TRBJ2-7; D might be TRBD1 (5 bases). CDR3 length: 13 amino acids. Germline lookup yields CDR1 SGHRS and CDR2 YFSETQ. Trimming cost V 5 bases and J 2 bases, with 11 bases left between them. The CDR3 sequence is CASRDTRTYEQYF. For the CDR3, the DNA is TGCGCCAGCAGGGACACCCGTACCTACGAGCAGTACTTC.

The gene calls are TRBV6-5 and TRBJ2-3; 10 bases are a match to TRBD1. The CDR3 has 13 amino acids. J was trimmed by 8 bases and V by 6 bases; bases with no gene match: 5. Germline V gene sequence: CDR1 MNHEY, CDR2 SVGAGI. The CDR3 sequence: CASRTGGGGTQYF. CDR3 sequence (DNA): TGTGCCAGCAGGACAGGGGGCGGGGGTACGCAGTATTTT.

V usage is TRBV7-9 and J usage is TRBJ2-2; 8 nucleotides line up with TRBD2. This CDR3 contains 17 residues. Germline trimming cut 6 bases from V and 3 bases from J; bases unmatched to any gene: 12. Germline-derived CDR1 and CDR2 are SEHNR and FQNEAQ (reference sequence). The CDR3 spells CASSFGSRRGDTGELFF. The CDR3 bases are TGTGCCAGCAGTTTCGGAAGCAGGCGGGGGGACACCGGGGAGCTGTTTTTT.

V usage is TRBV27 and J usage is TRBJ2-7; perhaps TRBD2 as D (6 bases). CDR1 is MNHEY and CDR2 is SMNVEV in the germline V gene (reference sequence). The CDR3 has 12 amino acids. Trimming took off 6 bases at V and 0 bases at J, with 6 bases between the two ends. Here the CDR3 reads CASRRDSYEQYF. DNA for the CDR3: TGTGCCAGCAGGCGGGACTCCTACGAGCAGTACTTC.

V is TRBV30 and J is TRBJ2-3; possible D gene TRBD2, 5 bases. CDR1 is GTSNPN and CDR2 is SVGIG in the germline V gene (reference sequence). The CDR3 covers 14 residues. Trimming stripped 2 bases from V and 2 bases from J, with 11 bases between. The CDR3 nucleotides read TGTGCCTGGAGTCCGGACTTGAACACAGATACGCAGTATTTT. This sequence encodes CAWSPDLNTDTQYF.

The chain couples TRBV5-6 to TRBJ2-7; TRBD2 matches at 9 bases. The CDR3 is 14 amino acids. V was clipped by 4 bases and J by 1 base; unmatched bases: 3. From germline, CDR1 is SGHDT and CDR2 YYEEEE. The CDR3 nucleotides read TGTGCCAGCAGCCCCAGCGGGGGGTCCTACGAGCAGTACTTC. Amino acid sequence: CASSPSGGSYEQYF. Variable domain in full (rest from reference TRBV5-6 and TRBJ2-7): DAGVTQSPTHLIKTRGQQVTLRCSPKSGHDTVSWYQQALGQGPQFIFQYYEEEERQRGNFPDRFSGHQFPNYSSELNVNALLLGDSALYLCASSPSGGSYEQYFGPGTRLTVT.

The chain couples TRBV7-8 to TRBJ2-1; D might be TRBD2 (5 bases). The germline V and J ends were trimmed by 4 bases and 6 bases, with 10 bases remaining between them. CDR3 size: 13 residues. In germline, CDR1 is SGHVS, CDR2 FQNEAQ. This chain's CDR3 is CASSSRSGNEQFF. For the CDR3, the DNA is TGTGCCAGCAGCTCAAGAAGCGGCAATGAGCAGTTCTTC.

This clone turned up a few times. The rearrangement links TRBV7-9 to TRBJ1-5; 8 bases match TRBD1. The germline gives CDR1 SEHNR, CDR2 FQNEAQ (reference sequence). The CDR3 has 15 residues. With 5 bases clipped from V and 2 bases from J, the junction kept 5 bases outside the gene matches. The CDR3 reads CASSLQGDRNQPQHF. As DNA, the CDR3 is TGTGCCAGCAGCCTACAGGGGGATCGCAATCAGCCCCAGCATTTT.

The gene calls are TRBV7-8 and TRBJ1-1; D remains ambiguous. The CDR3 is 14 amino acids. The V end was cut by 2 bases, the J end by 6 bases, with 13 bases between. Germline loops: CDR1 SGHVS, CDR2 FQNEAQ. The CDR3 loop is CASSLFPHWAEAFF. The CDR3 DNA reads TGTGCCAGCAGCTTATTTCCACACTGGGCTGAAGCTTTCTTT.

CDR3 loop: CASSLDRALTYEQYF. CDR3 bases: TGTGCCAGCAGTTTGGACAGGGCACTAACCTACGAGCAGTACTTC. This chain links TRBV6-1 with TRBJ2-7; the match to TRBD1 covers 8 bases. The V segment lost 5 bases and the J segment 2 bases; nucleotides outside the gene matches: 8. This CDR3 has 15 amino acids. The germline CDR1 and CDR2 sequences are MNHNS and SASEGT.